The clone carrying this TCR beta chain has a count of ten or more. This sample is part of a study of T-cell reconstitution after alpha-beta-depleted transplantation in children. CDR3 length: 15 amino acids. Looked up from germline, CDR1 is LNHNV and CDR2 is YYDKDF (reference sequence). After removal of 5 bases from V and 6 bases from J, the junction contained 10 bases not matched to a gene. Molecular barcoding with unique molecular identifiers was used for the TCRbeta library. TCRdb ran MiXCR on the PCR reads and lists one entry per CDR3 protein. The repertoire holds about 230,000 distinct CDR3 sequences, with around 9.7% as singletons.

The rearrangement uses TRBV15 and TRBJ1-5, with 7 bases identical to TRBD1. Sample: PBMCs from the stem cell graft donor, taken from the stem cell graft. The receptor's source is a human donor who donated a stem cell graft to a child with SCID. CDR3 sequence reads: CATSARGKVTQPQHF. CDR3 sequence (DNA): TGTGCCACCAGCGCCAGGGGGAAGGTGACTCAGCCCCAGCATTTT. The full variable domain, rest sourced from reference TRBV15 and TRBJ1-5, is DAMVIQNPRYQVTQFGKPVTLSCSQTLNHNVMYWYQQKSSQAPKLLFHYYDKDFNNEADTPDNFQSRRPNTSFCFLDIRSPGLGDTAMYLCATSARGKVTQPQHFGDGTRLSIL.